Listed below are T cell receptor beta chains from one sample, sequenced in a study of T cell responses to AZD1222 COVID-19 vaccine. Generated by immunoSEQ multiplex PCR, the TCRdb table keeps only in-frame clones and is missing some. The repertoire consists of under 200,000 clones, with around 92% occurring once and the leading ten covering approximately 1.3%. The sample in question was peripheral blood, obtained 28 days after the second AZD1222 dose. All receptors derive from an adult who received the AZD1222 COVID-19 vaccine. CDR3s include the opening cysteine and the closing phenylalanine or tryptophan. The D gene is left open where the match is weak. Rows may omit the clone size; those that give it use once, few, many or a size class.

D,J,V,size,DNA,CDR3
-,TRBJ1-6,TRBV20-1,-,TGCAGTGCTAGTGATTCGGCCGACTCCTATAATTCACCCCTCCACTTT,CSASDSADSYNSPLHF
-,TRBJ1-2,TRBV19,-,TGTGCCAGTAGTATCGGAGGGGGATTATATGGCTACACCTTC,CASSIGGGLYGYTF
-,TRBJ2-7,TRBV4-2,once,TGTGCCAGCAGCCAACAGGACTCGACTTACGAGCAGTACTTC,CASSQQDSTYEQYF
TRBD2,TRBJ2-7,TRBV6-4,-,TGTGCCAGCAGTGATGCGGGACTAGGGGTCGGGGAGCAGTACTTC,CASSDAGLGVGEQYF
-,TRBJ1-2,TRBV5-6,-,TGTGCCAGCAGCTTGTTAGGCAATGGCTACACCTTC,CASSLLGNGYTF
-,TRBJ2-7,TRBV5-1,-,TGCGCCAGCAGCTTGGCCATGAGGGACCACGAGCAGTACTTC,CASSLAMRDHEQYF
-,TRBJ1-1,TRBV5-6,-,TGTGCCAGCAGCTGGGGGCCTTGGACAGCTCGTGAGGGTGAAGCTTTCTTT,CASSWGPWTAREGEAFF
-,TRBJ1-4,TRBV28,few,TGTGCCAGCAGTTTTAGCGGGCTGGGCAATGAAAAACTGTTTTTT,CASSFSGLGNEKLFF
-,TRBJ1-4,TRBV19,-,TGTGCCAGTAGTATAGGTGGACTTCCAACTAATGAAAAACTGTTTTTT,CASSIGGLPTNEKLFF
-,TRBJ2-1,TRBV27,-,TGTGCCAGCAGTTATGGGGACCGATACAATGAGCAGTTCTTC,CASSYGDRYNEQFF
-,TRBJ2-7,TRBV6-1,-,TGTGCCAGCAGTGAACGCGACCCGTACGAGCAGTACTTC,CASSERDPYEQYF